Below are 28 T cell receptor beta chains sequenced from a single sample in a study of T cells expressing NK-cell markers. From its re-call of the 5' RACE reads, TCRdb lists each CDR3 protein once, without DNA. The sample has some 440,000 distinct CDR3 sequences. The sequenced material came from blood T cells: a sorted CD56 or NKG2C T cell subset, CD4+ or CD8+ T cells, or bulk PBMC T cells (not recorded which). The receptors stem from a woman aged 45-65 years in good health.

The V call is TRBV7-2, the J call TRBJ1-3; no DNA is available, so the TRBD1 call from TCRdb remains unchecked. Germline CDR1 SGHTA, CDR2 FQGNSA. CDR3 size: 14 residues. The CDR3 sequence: CASSLLDSRNTIYF.

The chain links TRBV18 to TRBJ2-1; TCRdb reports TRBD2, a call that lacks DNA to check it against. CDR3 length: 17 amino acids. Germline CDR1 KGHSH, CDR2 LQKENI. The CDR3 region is CASSPQRAGKTYNEQFF.

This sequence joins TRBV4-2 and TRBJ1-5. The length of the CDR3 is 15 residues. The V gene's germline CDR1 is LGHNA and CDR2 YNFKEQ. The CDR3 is CASSQERQPDQPQHF.

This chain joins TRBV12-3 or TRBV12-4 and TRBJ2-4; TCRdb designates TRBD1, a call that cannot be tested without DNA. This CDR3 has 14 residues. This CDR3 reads CASSPGTIENIQYF.

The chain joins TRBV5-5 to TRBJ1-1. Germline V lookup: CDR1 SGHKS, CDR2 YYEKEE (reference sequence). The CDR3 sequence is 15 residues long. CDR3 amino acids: CASSFWGGENTEAFF.

The CDR3 here is CASSYGGGQGAYEQYF. The rearrangement links TRBV5-1 to TRBJ2-7; the D call of TRBD1 rests on TCRdb alone, since no DNA is present to check it. CDR1 and CDR2 from the germline V gene are SGHRS and YFSETQ. This CDR3 is 16 amino acids long.

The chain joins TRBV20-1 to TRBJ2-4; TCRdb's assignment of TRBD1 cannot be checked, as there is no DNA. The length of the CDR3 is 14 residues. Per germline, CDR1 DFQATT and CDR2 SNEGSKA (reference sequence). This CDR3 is CSASRDTSKNIQYF.

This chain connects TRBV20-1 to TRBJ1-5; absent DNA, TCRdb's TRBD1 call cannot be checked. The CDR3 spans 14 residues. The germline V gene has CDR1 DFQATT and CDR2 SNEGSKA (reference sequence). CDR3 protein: CSAHTGAAPESQHF.

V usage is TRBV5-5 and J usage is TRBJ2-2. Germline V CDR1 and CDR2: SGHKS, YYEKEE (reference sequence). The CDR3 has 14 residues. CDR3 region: CASGNLLDTGELFF. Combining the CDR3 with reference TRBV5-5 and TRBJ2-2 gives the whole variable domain DAGVTQSPTHLIKTRGQQVTLRCSPISGHKSVSWYQQVLGQGPQFIFQYYEKEERGRGNFPDRFSARQFPNYSSELNVNALLLGDSALYLCASGNLLDTGELFFGEGSRLTVL.

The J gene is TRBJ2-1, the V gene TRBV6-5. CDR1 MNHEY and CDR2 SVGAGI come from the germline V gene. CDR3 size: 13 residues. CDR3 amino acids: CASSEVPDTHRFF.

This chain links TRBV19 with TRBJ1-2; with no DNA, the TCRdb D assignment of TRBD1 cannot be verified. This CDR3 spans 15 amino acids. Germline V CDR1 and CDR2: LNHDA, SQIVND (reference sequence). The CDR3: CASSITGGASYGYTF.

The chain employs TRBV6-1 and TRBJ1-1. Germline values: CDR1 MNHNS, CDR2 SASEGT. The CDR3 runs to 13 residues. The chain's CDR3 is CASSEAWDTEAFF.

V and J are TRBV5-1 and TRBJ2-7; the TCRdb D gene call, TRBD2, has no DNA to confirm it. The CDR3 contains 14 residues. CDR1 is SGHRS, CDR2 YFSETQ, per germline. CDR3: CASSLSRVDYEQYF.

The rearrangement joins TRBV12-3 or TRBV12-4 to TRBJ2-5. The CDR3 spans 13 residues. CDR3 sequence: CASRFNFRETQYF.

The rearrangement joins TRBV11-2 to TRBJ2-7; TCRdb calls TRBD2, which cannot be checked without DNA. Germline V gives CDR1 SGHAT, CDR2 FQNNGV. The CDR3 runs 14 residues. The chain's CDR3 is CASSPSGSVYEQYF.

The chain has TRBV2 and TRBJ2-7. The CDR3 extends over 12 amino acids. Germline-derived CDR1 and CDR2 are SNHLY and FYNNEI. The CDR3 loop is CASNSKRSEQYF.

The CDR3 sequence: CASSQTLPGGSYNEQFF. V usage is TRBV4-1 and J usage is TRBJ2-1; checking the TCRdb D call of TRBD2 is not possible without DNA. This CDR3 spans 17 amino acids. Germline assignment: CDR1 MGHRA and CDR2 YSYEKL.

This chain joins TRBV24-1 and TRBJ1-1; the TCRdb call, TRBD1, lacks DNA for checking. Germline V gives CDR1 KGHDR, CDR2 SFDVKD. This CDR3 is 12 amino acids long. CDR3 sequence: CATRGRGVEAFF.

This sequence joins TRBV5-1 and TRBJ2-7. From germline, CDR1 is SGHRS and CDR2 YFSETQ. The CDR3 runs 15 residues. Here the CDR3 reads CASSLARRESYEQYF.

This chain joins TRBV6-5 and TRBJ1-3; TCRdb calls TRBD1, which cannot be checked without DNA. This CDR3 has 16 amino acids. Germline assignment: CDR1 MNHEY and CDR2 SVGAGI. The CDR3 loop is CASSHRAAGDGNTIYF.

CDR3 region: CASTFGFGLAAAGELFF. The chain is built from TRBV5-1 and TRBJ2-2; TCRdb names TRBD2, which stays unverified in the absence of DNA. CDR3 length: 17 residues. CDR1 is SGHRS, CDR2 YFSETQ, per germline.

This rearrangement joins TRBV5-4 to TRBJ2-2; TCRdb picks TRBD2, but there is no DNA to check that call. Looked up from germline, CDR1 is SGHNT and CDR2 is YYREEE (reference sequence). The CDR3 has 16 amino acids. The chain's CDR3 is CASSNPSWGDTGELFF.

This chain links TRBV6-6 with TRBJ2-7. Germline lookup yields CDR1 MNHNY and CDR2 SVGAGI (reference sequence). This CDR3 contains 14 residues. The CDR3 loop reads CASSYSTLVYEQYF.

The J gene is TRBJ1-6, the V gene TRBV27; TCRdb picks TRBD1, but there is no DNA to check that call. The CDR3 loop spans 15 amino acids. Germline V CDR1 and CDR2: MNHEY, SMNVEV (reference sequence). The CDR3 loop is CASSPTGWDNSPLHF.

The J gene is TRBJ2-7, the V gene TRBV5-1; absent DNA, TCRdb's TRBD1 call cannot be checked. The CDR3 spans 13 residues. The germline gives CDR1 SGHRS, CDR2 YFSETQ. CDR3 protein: CASSLTGTVEQYF.

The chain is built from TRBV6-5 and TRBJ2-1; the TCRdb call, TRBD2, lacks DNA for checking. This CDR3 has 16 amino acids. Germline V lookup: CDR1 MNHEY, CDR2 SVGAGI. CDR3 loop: CASSYSAGGSYNEQFF.

The CDR3 loop reads CASSFPIGPGSNQPQHF. The chain carries TRBV12-3 or TRBV12-4 and TRBJ1-5; TCRdb's D gene call, TRBD1, goes unchecked for lack of DNA. This CDR3 is 17 amino acids long.

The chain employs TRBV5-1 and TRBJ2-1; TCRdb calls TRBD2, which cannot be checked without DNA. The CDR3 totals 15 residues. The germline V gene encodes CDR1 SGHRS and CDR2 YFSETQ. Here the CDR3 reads CASSDGPPGYNEQFF.